The rows below give T cell receptor beta chains drawn from one sample of a study of molecular identifiers for immune sequencing clone quantification. TCRdb reanalysed the PCR reads using MiXCR and keeps one entry per CDR3 protein. Of nearly 650,000 distinct CDR3 sequences in the sample, about 25% were seen once. Sequencing was carried out using naive CD8+ T cells from blood, with Jurkat cell RNA spiked in. The receptor set was obtained from a human donor in good health. Some libraries in this study had Jurkat cell RNA spiked in. Both conserved end residues are part of each CDR3. The order of the fields is J gene, V gene, clone size, D gene, CDR3 protein, CDR3 DNA. A D gene is named only where the DNA matches it firmly. A clone size is listed for some rows: how often the clone was seen (once, few, many), or a class if it is expanded.

>TRBJ2-7|TRBV14|many|TRBD2
CASSPRTSGRYEQYF
TGTGCCAGCAGCCCTAGGACTAGCGGGAGGTACGAGCAGTACTTC
>TRBJ2-3|TRBV4-3|.|.
CASSRAHTARASDTQYF
TGCGCCAGCAGCCGAGCCCACACAGCTAGGGCTTCGGATACGCAGTATTTT
>TRBJ2-2|TRBV27|many|.
CASSLSYTGELFF
TGTGCCAGCAGTTTATCGTACACCGGGGAGCTGTTTTTT
>TRBJ2-7|TRBV6-1|.|TRBD1
CASSAKTGSYEQYF
TGTGCCAGCAGTGCCAAGACAGGGAGTTACGAGCAGTACTTC
>TRBJ1-1|TRBV7-9|many|.
CASSFAGANTEAFF
TGTGCCAGCAGCTTCGCAGGAGCGAACACTGAAGCTTTCTTT
>TRBJ2-7|TRBV20-1|.|.
CSAIGGASYEQYF
TGCAGTGCCATAGGCGGGGCGTCCTACGAGCAGTACTTC
>TRBJ2-1|TRBV6-2/TRBV6-3|.|.
CATYRWGLGNEQFF
TGTGCCACGTATAGGTGGGGGTTAGGCAATGAGCAGTTCTTC
>TRBJ2-7|TRBV7-6|many|TRBD2
CASSVGDYDYEQYF
TGTGCCAGCAGCGTAGGGGACTACGACTACGAGCAGTACTTC
>TRBJ2-5|TRBV29-1|many|.
CSHARDLQETQYF
TGCAGCCACGCCCGGGACTTACAAGAGACCCAGTACTTC
>TRBJ1-2|TRBV19|.|.
CASSIPGRLEGYTF
TGTGCCAGTAGTATACCAGGACGCCTAGAGGGCTACACCTTC
>TRBJ2-7|TRBV6-5|many|.
CASSYSGGEVVEQYF
TGTGCCAGCAGTTACTCCGGGGGTGAGGTTGTCGAGCAGTACTTC
>TRBJ2-7|TRBV11-2|few|.
CASSSGARYEQYF
TGTGCCAGCAGCTCAGGGGCCCGCTACGAGCAGTACTTC
>TRBJ1-1|TRBV6-5|many|TRBD1
CASSSPYGTGAARGLAFF
TGTGCCAGCAGTTCCCCTTACGGGACAGGGGCCGCGAGGGGCCTCGCTTTCTTT
>TRBJ2-3|TRBV28|many|.
CASSSRQADTDTQYF
TGTGCCAGCAGTTCCCGTCAAGCGGACACAGATACGCAGTATTTT
>TRBJ1-1|TRBV7-9|many|.
CASSLMWGARTEAFF
TGTGCCAGCAGCTTAATGTGGGGGGCGAGGACTGAAGCTTTCTTT
>TRBJ1-1|TRBV7-9|many|TRBD1
CASSLTGQTALEAFF
TGTGCCAGCAGCTTGACAGGGCAAACGGCTCTGGAAGCTTTCTTT
>TRBJ1-1|TRBV7-9|.|.
CASSLLNGASEAFF
TGTGCCAGCAGCTTATTGAACGGGGCGTCCGAAGCTTTCTTT